This entry describes one T cell receptor (beta chain). Antigen specificity is unknown. Clones were read by immunoSEQ multiplex PCR, and TCRdb kept only the in-frame ones, dropping some. The sample shows tens of thousands of clones, approximately 84% of them seen only once. The time point: week 11, during vaccination. Each dose delivered 300 ug of mutant IDH1 20-mer peptide subcutaneously with imiquimod. The data derive from a study of a mutant IDH1 vaccine in newly diagnosed glioma. Study at large: Patients had received radiotherapy, temozolomide, or both previously, most receiving both. Study observations and caveats: There were vaccine-induced immune responses in just over 90% of the patients. Changes to the top peripheral T cell clonotypes appeared unrelated to pseudoprogression.

The CDR3 spans 11 residues. CDR1 SGHTS and CDR2 YDEGEE come from the germline V gene. V lost 0 bases, J lost 7 bases, and 2 bases lay in between. Sequenced here: PBMCs, sampled from a glioma patient whose treatment included an IDH1 peptide vaccine. This sequence joins TRBV5-8 and TRBJ2-1; D unclear. The source is a woman in her forties or fifties with glioma. DNA of the CDR3: TGTGCCAGCAGCTTGGGGAATGAGCAGTTCTTC. Its protein product is CASSLGNEQFF.